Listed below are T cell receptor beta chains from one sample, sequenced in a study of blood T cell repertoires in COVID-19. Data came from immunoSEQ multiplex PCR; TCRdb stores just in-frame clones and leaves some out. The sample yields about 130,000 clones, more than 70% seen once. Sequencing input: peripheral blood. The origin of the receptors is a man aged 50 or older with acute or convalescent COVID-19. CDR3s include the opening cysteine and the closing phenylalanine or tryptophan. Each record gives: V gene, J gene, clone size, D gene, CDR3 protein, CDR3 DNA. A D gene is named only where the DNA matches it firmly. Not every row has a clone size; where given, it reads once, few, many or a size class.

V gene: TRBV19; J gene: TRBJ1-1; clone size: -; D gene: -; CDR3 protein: CASREGMVTEAFF; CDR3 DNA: TGTGCCAGTCGGGAGGGGATGGTCACTGAAGCTTTCTTT
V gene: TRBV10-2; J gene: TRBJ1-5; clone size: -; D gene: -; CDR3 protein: CASSESGTNQPQHF; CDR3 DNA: TGCGCCAGCAGTGAGTCTGGCACGAATCAGCCCCAGCATTTT
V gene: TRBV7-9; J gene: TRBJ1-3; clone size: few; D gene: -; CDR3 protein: CASSSLSSGNTIYF; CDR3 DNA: TGTGCCAGCAGCTCCCTCTCTAGTGGAAACACCATATATTTT
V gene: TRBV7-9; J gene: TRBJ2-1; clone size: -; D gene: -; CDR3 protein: CASSSSGDPLKGNEQFF; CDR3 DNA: TGTGCCAGCAGCTCTTCAGGAGACCCCCTGAAGGGGAATGAGCAGTTCTTC
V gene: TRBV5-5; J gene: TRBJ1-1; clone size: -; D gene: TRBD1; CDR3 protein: CASSLVGGEAFF; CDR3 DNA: TGTGCCAGCAGCTTGGTAGGGGGCGAAGCTTTCTTT
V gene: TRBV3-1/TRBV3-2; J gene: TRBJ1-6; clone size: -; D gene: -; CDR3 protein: CASSQPLTGFNSPLHF; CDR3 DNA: TGTGCCAGCAGCCAGCCTCTAACAGGGTTCAATTCACCCCTCCACTTT
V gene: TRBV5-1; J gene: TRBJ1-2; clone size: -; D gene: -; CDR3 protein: CASSLAQPPDGYTF; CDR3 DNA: TGCGCCAGCAGCTTGGCACAGCCCCCAGACGGCTACACCTTC
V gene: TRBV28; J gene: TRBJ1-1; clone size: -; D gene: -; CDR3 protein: CASSVLSAEAFF; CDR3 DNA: TGTGCCAGCAGTGTGTTATCGGCTGAAGCTTTCTTT
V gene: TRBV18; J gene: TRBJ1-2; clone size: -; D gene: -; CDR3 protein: CASSPGLSGYTF; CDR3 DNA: TGTGCCAGCTCACCGGGACTCTCTGGCTACACCTTC
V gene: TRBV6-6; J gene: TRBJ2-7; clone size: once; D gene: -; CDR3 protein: CASSQEAIATYEQYF; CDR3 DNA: TGTGCCAGCAGCCAGGAGGCAATCGCTACCTACGAGCAGTACTTC
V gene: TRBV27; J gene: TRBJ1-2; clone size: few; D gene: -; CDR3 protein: CASSSLGGRAYGYTF; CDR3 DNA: TGTGCCAGCAGTTCCCTGGGGGGGCGTGCCTATGGCTACACCTTC
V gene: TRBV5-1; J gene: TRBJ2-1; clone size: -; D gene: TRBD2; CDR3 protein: CASSFGTSSGANEQFF; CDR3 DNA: TGCGCCAGCAGCTTCGGGACTAGCAGTGGTGCGAATGAGCAGTTCTTC
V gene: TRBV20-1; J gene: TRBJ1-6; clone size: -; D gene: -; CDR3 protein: CSASGFSDNSPLHF; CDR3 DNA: TGCAGTGCTAGTGGGTTTTCAGATAATTCACCCCTCCACTTT
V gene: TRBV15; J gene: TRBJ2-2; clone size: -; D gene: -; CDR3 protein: CATSRSGADTGELFF; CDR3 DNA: TGTGCCACCAGCAGGTCCGGCGCGGACACCGGGGAGCTGTTTTTT
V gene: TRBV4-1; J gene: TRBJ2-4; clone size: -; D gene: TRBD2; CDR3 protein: CASSQDRGFRGERSYGNIQYF; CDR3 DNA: TGCGCCAGCAGCCAAGATCGGGGATTTCGGGGGGAACGTTCGTACGGAAACATTCAGTACTTC
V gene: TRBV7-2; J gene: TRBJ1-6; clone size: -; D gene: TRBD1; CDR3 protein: CASSRRTGFVNSPLHF; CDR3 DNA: TGTGCCAGCAGCAGACGGACAGGGTTTGTCAATTCACCCCTCCACTTT
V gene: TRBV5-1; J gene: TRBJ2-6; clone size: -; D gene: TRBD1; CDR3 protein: CASRLPGQGLSGANVLTF; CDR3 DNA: TGCGCCAGCAGGCTACCGGGACAGGGGCTTAGTGGGGCCAACGTCCTGACTTTC
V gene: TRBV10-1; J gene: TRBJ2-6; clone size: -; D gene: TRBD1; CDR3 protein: CASSEGTAGANVLTF; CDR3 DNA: TGCGCCAGCAGTGAAGGGACAGCTGGGGCCAACGTCCTGACTTTC
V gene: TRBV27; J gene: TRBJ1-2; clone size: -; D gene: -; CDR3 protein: CASSFAGLDGYTF; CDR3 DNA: TGTGCCAGCAGTTTCGCGGGTCTGGATGGCTACACCTTC
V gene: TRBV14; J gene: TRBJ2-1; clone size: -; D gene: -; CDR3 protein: CASSQREYNEQFF; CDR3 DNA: TGTGCCAGCAGCCAGAGGGAATACAATGAGCAGTTCTTC
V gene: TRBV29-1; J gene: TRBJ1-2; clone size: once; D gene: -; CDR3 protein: CSSERGGYTF; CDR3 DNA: TGCAGCTCTGAACGGGGAGGCTACACCTTC
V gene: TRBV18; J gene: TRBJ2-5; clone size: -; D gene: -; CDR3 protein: CASSARQATGETQYF; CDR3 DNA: TGTGCCAGCTCAGCAAGACAGGCCACAGGAGAGACCCAGTACTTC
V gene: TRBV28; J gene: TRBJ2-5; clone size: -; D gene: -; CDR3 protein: CASSLEAGRDETQYF; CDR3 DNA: TGTGCCAGCAGTTTGGAGGCGGGACGGGATGAGACCCAGTACTTC
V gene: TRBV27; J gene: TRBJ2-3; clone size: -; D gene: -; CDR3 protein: CASSLTGTADTQYF; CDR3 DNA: TGTGCCAGCAGTTTAACAGGGACGGCAGATACGCAGTATTTT
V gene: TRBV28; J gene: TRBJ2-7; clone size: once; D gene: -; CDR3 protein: CASSYKDSSYEQYF; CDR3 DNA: TGTGCCAGCAGCTACAAAGACAGTAGCTACGAGCAGTACTTC
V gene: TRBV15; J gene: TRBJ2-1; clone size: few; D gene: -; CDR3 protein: CATSRGGTFSYNEQFF; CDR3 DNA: TGTGCCACCAGCAGAGGTGGGACTTTTTCCTACAATGAGCAGTTCTTC
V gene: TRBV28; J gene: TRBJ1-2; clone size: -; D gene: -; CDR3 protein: CASSQLDFNYGYTF; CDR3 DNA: TGTGCCAGCAGCCAACTGGACTTTAACTATGGCTACACCTTC
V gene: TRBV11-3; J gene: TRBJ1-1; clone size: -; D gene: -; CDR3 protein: CASSLGQGNTEAFF; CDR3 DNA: TGTGCCAGCAGCTTAGGGCAGGGGAACACTGAAGCTTTCTTT
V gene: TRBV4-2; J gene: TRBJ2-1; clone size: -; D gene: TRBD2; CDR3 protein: CASSTRTSGVIYNEQFF; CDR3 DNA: TGTGCCAGCAGCACCCGGACTAGCGGGGTCATATACAATGAGCAGTTCTTC
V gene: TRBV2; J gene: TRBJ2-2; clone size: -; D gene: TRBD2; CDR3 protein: CASRLAGAGGELFF; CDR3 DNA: TGTGCCAGCAGACTAGCGGGGGCTGGCGGGGAGCTGTTTTTT
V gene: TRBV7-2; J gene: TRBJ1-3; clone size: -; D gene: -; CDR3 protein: CASSLGPSSGNTIYF; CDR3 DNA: TGTGCCAGCAGCTTAGGTCCGAGCTCTGGAAACACCATATATTTT
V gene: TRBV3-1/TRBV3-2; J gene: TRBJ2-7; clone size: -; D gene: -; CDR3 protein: CASSHLGQVYEQYF; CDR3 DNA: TGTGCCAGCAGCCATCTAGGACAAGTCTACGAGCAGTACTTC
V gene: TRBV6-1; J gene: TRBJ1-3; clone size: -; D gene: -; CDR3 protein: CASSEGFSSGNTIYF; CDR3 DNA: TGTGCCAGCAGTGAAGGTTTCTCGAGCGGAAACACCATATATTTT
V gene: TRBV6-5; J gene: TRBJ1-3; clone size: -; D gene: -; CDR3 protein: CASRAGGGNTIYF; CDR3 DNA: TGTGCCAGCAGAGCGGGGGGAGGAAACACCATATATTTT
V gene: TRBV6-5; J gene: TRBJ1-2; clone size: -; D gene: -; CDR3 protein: CASLREARNGYTF; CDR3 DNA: TGTGCCAGCTTGCGGGAGGCCAGGAATGGCTACACCTTC
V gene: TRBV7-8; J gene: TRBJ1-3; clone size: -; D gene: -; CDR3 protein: CASSLVGSGFGNTIYF; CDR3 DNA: TGTGCCAGCAGCTTAGTTGGATCAGGGTTTGGAAACACCATATATTTT